Sequencing of this T cell receptor (beta chain) was carried out in a study of blood T cell repertoires in COVID-19. Study details: T cells, B-cell-depleted T cells, or PBMCs supplied cDNA or gDNA.

Profiled with immunoSEQ multiplex PCR; TCRdb holds only in-frame clones, not every one. The table lists a few hundred thousand clones, 88% of them singletons, with over 1.5% in the top ten. All enrollees were roughly 18 to 95 years old and from about 25 US areas. Participants had their cohort set by participant-reported clinical history. Germline V CDR1 and CDR2: SGHNT, YENEEA. CDR3 size: 16 residues. After removal of 5 bases from V and 8 bases from J, the junction contained 14 bases not matched to a gene. V usage is TRBV11-3 and J usage is TRBJ2-1, with 8 bases identical to TRBD2. This clonotype was obtained from a woman aged 40 to 55 who had recovered from COVID-19. Sample: PBMCs or T cells enriched from blood (not recorded which). The CDR3 is CASSPRGSGVRDEQFF. CDR3 nucleotides: TGTGCCAGCAGCCCCCGTGGTAGCGGGGTGAGGGATGAGCAGTTCTTC.